This T cell receptor (beta chain) was recorded in a study of T cells after yellow fever vaccination. Germline V lookup: CDR1 SGHAT, CDR2 FQNNGV. The length of the CDR3 is 13 residues. V shed 7 bases and J shed 4 bases, with 14 bases lying between them. This clonotype was seen a few times. Each CDR3 protein is one row after TCRdb ran MiXCR on the 5' RACE reads. The repertoire holds 110,000 to 150,000 distinct CDR3 sequences, with just over 6.5% as singletons. This chain connects TRBV11-2 to TRBJ2-7, with D perhaps matching TRBD2 (5 bases). The receptor comes from a man under 40 who received the YFV17D yellow fever vaccine. Material: CD4+ T cells sorted from PBMCs, obtained 10 days after the yellow fever booster vaccination. The CDR3 bases are TGTGCCAGCAAAGGGAGTGTCTTGTACGAGCAGTACTTC. It yields the protein CASKGSVLYEQYF.